The source of this T cell receptor (beta chain) is a study of blood T cell repertoires in COVID-19. The junction had 8 bases not matched to a gene; V was cut back by 3 bases and J by 7 bases. Germline V gene sequence: CDR1 KGHSH, CDR2 LQKENI. This CDR3 comprises 14 residues. This clone was seen only once. The table came from immunoSEQ multiplex PCR; TCRdb's copy has only in-frame clones and leaves some out. The sample yields more than 110,000 clones, about 86% seen once. The material sequenced was peripheral blood. This sequence joins TRBV18 and TRBJ1-2, with 7 bases identical to TRBD1. The sequence derives from a middle-aged woman with acute or convalescent COVID-19. CDR3 nucleotides: TGTGCCAGCTCACCGTCAACCGGGACAGTTGGCTACACCTTC. It translates to CASSPSTGTVGYTF.